Listed below are T cell receptor beta chains from one sample, sequenced in a study of T cells in Graves' hyperthyroidism and ophthalmopathy. MiXCR, run by TCRdb on the multiplex PCR reads, gives a single entry per CDR3 protein. Of some 200,000 distinct CDR3 sequences listed, 17% were seen once; the top ten hold approximately 50%. The sample taken for sequencing was blood. These receptors came from a man aged 45-65 years with Graves' hyperthyroidism. Each CDR3 is given with its conserved first and last residue. The order of the fields is J gene, D gene, V gene, clone size, CDR3 protein, CDR3 DNA. The D gene is left open where the match is weak. The listing skips clone size in some rows; elsewhere it reads once, few, many or a size class.

J: TRBJ2-1; D: -; V: TRBV11-2; size: many; CDR3: CASSSGLPNPYNEQFF; DNA: TGTGCCAGCAGCTCGGGACTCCCTAACCCCTACAATGAGCAGTTCTTC
J: TRBJ2-2; D: -; V: TRBV7-2; size: many; CDR3: CASSLDLGTGELFF; DNA: TGTGCCAGCAGCTTAGATCTTGGTACCGGGGAGCTGTTTTTT
J: TRBJ2-3; D: -; V: TRBV5-4; size: -; CDR3: CASSPPGTRTSTDTQYF; DNA: TGTGCCAGCAGCCCCCCTGGGACACGCACTAGCACAGATACGCAGTATTTT
J: TRBJ1-5; D: TRBD1; V: TRBV20-1; size: many; CDR3: CSARDDRAVSNQPQHF; DNA: TGCAGTGCTAGGGACGACAGGGCCGTTAGCAATCAGCCCCAGCATTTT
J: TRBJ2-7; D: -; V: TRBV18; size: many; CDR3: CASSPPGLYEQYF; DNA: TGTGCCAGCTCACCCCCGGGACTCTACGAGCAGTACTTC
J: TRBJ2-7; D: TRBD2; V: TRBV11-2; size: many; CDR3: CASSPLRGVPPYEQYF; DNA: TGTGCCAGCAGCCCCCTTCGGGGGGTTCCCCCCTACGAGCAGTACTTC
J: TRBJ2-3; D: TRBD2; V: TRBV5-1; size: -; CDR3: CASSLGGRSDTQYF; DNA: TGCGCCAGCAGCCTGGGAGGGCGCTCAGATACGCAGTATTTT
J: TRBJ2-7; D: TRBD2; V: TRBV6-2/TRBV6-3; size: many; CDR3: CASTSDHSSSGRSYEQYF; DNA: TGTGCCAGCACCTCGGATCATTCCTCTAGCGGGAGGTCCTACGAGCAGTACTTC
J: TRBJ2-1; D: -; V: TRBV7-9; size: few; CDR3: CASSGAESSYNEQFF; DNA: TGTGCCAGCAGCGGGGCGGAAAGCTCCTACAATGAGCAGTTCTTC
J: TRBJ2-3; D: TRBD1; V: TRBV2; size: -; CDR3: CASSELGTGGTDTQYF; DNA: TGTGCCAGCAGTGAACTGGGGACAGGGGGCACAGATACGCAGTATTTT
J: TRBJ2-7; D: -; V: TRBV20-1; size: many; CDR3: CSAGPRTYEQYF; DNA: TGCAGTGCGGGGCCCCGGACCTACGAGCAGTACTTC
J: TRBJ1-1; D: -; V: TRBV7-9; size: many; CDR3: CASSLPHWTEAFF; DNA: TGTGCCAGCAGCTTACCCCACTGGACTGAAGCTTTCTTT